This T cell receptor beta chain was identified during a study of type 1 regulatory T cells. One entry per CDR3 protein results from TCRdb running MiXCR on the reads. The sample has approximately 77,000 distinct CDR3 sequences, roughly 20% seen once. Of note for this clonotype: The antigen is not known.

V shed 2 bases and J shed 7 bases, with 9 bases lying between them. CDR3 size: 13 residues. Study findings and constraints: Compared with non-Tr1 cells, Tr1 cells showed a narrower TCR repertoire.

This receptor was identified in a human donor in good health. The gene calls are TRBV12-3 or TRBV12-4 and TRBJ1-5; D is uncertain. The sample taken for sequencing was cultured type 1 regulatory T (Tr1) cells, either the whole culture or a sorted fraction (not recorded which). The CDR3 reads CASSLMSGQPQHF. The DNA of the CDR3 is TGTGCCAGCAGTTTAATGAGTGGGCAGCCCCAGCATTTT.